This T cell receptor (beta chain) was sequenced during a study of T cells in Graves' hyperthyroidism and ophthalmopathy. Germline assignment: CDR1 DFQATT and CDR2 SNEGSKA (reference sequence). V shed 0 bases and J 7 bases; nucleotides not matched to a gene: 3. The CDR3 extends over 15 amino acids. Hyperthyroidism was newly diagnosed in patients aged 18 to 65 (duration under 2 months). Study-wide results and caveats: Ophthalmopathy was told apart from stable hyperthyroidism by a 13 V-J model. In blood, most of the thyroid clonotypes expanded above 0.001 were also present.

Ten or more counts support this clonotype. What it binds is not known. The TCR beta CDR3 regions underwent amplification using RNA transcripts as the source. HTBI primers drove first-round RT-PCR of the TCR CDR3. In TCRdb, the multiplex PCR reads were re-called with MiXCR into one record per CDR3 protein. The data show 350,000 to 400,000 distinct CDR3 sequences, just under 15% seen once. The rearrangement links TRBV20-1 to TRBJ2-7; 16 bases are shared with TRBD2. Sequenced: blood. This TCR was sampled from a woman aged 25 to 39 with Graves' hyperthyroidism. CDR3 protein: CSAREGLAGGQEQYF. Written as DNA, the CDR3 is TGCAGTGCTAGAGAGGGACTAGCGGGAGGGCAAGAGCAGTACTTC.